This TCR beta chain was obtained from a study of PD-1 blockade in mismatch repair-deficient tumors. Study in general: Patients had about a dozen mismatch repair-deficient cancer types and were previously treated and progressing. Findings of the study overall: Tumor-resident clones, often absent from pretreatment blood, expanded after pembrolizumab and then contracted.

The CDR3 sequence is 13 residues long. V lost 2 bases and J 8 bases, leaving 11 bases between the germline ends. Germline CDR1 and CDR2: SGDLS and YYNGEE. TCRdb's table, derived via immunoSEQ multiplex PCR, lists solely in-frame clones and lacks some. The sample includes 30,000 to 40,000 clones, approximately 85% of them seen just once. Worth noting for this clone: The target antigen is unknown.

The sequence was collected from an adult with mismatch repair-deficient cancer. The source material was peripheral blood, sampled 75 to 85 weeks after starting pembrolizumab. The chain joins TRBV9 to TRBJ2-1; D tentatively reads TRBD1 or TRBD2 (5 bases each). CDR3 nucleotides: TGTGCCAGCAGCGTGGACTGGGGCGATGAGCAGTTCTTC. As protein: CASSVDWGDEQFF.